This entry lists 14 T cell receptor beta chains sequenced from one sample in a study of regulatory T cells in long-lasting Graves disease. Time point noted: newly diagnosed GD, antithyroid drugs for less than 3 months. PBMC RNA served as the TCR library source. Libraries of TCR beta came from iRepertoire HTBI primers plus Arm-PCR of CDR3 regions. MiXCR, applied by TCRdb to the multiplex PCR reads, yields one record per CDR3 protein. The sample shows 500,000 to 700,000 distinct CDR3 sequences, 15% to 20% of them seen only once. These same data were also listed under a study on T cells in Graves' hyperthyroidism and ophthalmopathy.

The sample in question was peripheral blood mononuclear cells (PBMCs), obtained at new diagnosis, from a patient treated with antithyroid drugs. The receptors shown here come from a young woman with Graves disease.

In this sample, this clonotype turned up many times. The V call is TRBV20-1, the J call TRBJ1-5, with no clear D. Germline lookup yields CDR1 DFQATT and CDR2 SNEGSKA (reference sequence). This CDR3 is built from 14 residues. V lost 3 bases and J 10 bases, leaving 19 bases between the germline ends. The CDR3 coding sequence is TGCAGTGCTAGTTCTGGCGGATTTAATTCTCCCCAGCATTTT. It encodes CSASSGGFNSPQHF.

The gene calls are TRBV12-3 or TRBV12-4 and TRBJ2-4; no reliable D call. This CDR3 comprises 15 residues. With 2 bases removed from V and 6 bases from J, the gap between germline ends came to 14 bases. The CDR3 DNA is TGTGCCAGCAGTTTATCATCCGGGCGGTTAAACATTCAGTACTTC. It codes for CASSLSSGRLNIQYF.

Ten or more counts support this clonotype. The CDR3: CASSLEGGTDTQYF. CDR3 bases: TGCGCCAGCAGCTTGGAAGGGGGCACAGATACGCAGTATTTT. The rearrangement links TRBV5-1 to TRBJ2-3, with a possible D match to TRBD1 (5 bases). V lost 0 bases to trimming and J lost 1 base, with 6 bases between them. CDR3 length: 14 amino acids. Germline CDR1 SGHRS, CDR2 YFSETQ.

There are many counts of this clonotype. The chain combines TRBV24-1 with TRBJ2-3, with 7 positions matching TRBD2. The CDR3 runs to 13 residues. CDR1 and CDR2 (germline): KGHDR, SFDVKD. V lost 0 bases to trimming and J lost 10 bases; unmatched junction nucleotides: 3. Here the CDR3 DNA reads TGTGCCACCAGTGATTTGTGGACTAGAGCGCAGTATTTT. It codes for CATSDLWTRAQYF.

This clonotype occurred many times. The rearrangement links TRBV28 to TRBJ2-1; the D gene is possibly TRBD2 (6 bases). This CDR3 comprises 15 residues. V was trimmed by 6 bases and J by 2 bases, leaving 14 bases between them. CDR1 and CDR2 (germline): MDHEN, SYDVKM. The CDR3 here is CASSWSSETYNEQFF. CDR3 bases: TGTGCCAGCAGCTGGTCTAGCGAGACCTACAATGAGCAGTTCTTC.

This clonotype was seen only a few times. The chain combines TRBV5-1 with TRBJ2-7, with D perhaps matching TRBD2 (5 bases). From germline, CDR1 is SGHRS and CDR2 YFSETQ. There are 13 residues in the CDR3. V lost 6 bases, J lost 3 bases, and 13 bases lay in between. The CDR3 coding sequence is TGCGCCAGCACCGGGCAGGAGGACTACGAGCAGTACTTC. Its protein product is CASTGQEDYEQYF.

About this clonotype itself: A much larger clone lies a single base off, so this may be a read error. The rearrangement uses TRBV7-8 and TRBJ1-2; TRBD1 agrees at 7 bases. CDR1 and CDR2 from the germline V gene are SGHVS and FQNEAQ. CDR3 length: 14 residues. In DNA, the CDR3 is TGTGTCAGCAGCTTAGGAGGGGGCGCGACGGGCTACACCTTC. Its protein product is CVSSLGGGATGYTF.

Ten or more counts support this clonotype. The chain recombines TRBV12-3 or TRBV12-4 with TRBJ2-5, with 9 positions matching TRBD2. This CDR3 spans 16 amino acids. Germline trimming cut 8 bases from V and 2 bases from J; bases unmatched to any gene: 12. In nucleotides, the CDR3 is TGTGCCAGCCGAGGGCGGCGGGAGGGCCCACAAGAGACCCAGTACTTC. It yields the protein CASRGRREGPQETQYF.

The chain combines TRBV20-1 with TRBJ2-7; D remains unclear. Germline values: CDR1 DFQATT, CDR2 SNEGSKA (reference sequence). V was trimmed by 3 bases and J by 5 bases, leaving 14 bases between them. This CDR3 has 13 residues. The CDR3 loop reads CSASPAGSDEQYF. The CDR3 nucleotides are TGCAGTGCTAGTCCCGCAGGATCCGACGAGCAGTACTTC.

CDR3 nucleotide sequence: TGTGCCAGCAGTTTGGGCCGGTACGCCTACGAGCAGTACTTC. Translation gives CASSLGRYAYEQYF. The V and J genes are TRBV28 and TRBJ2-7; D is undetermined. CDR1 and CDR2 (germline): MDHEN, SYDVKM. Trimming left V 3 bases short and J 2 bases short, with 11 bases between. The CDR3 runs to 14 residues.

This clonotype was counted ten times or more. The chain is built from TRBV11-2 and TRBJ2-7; D is perhaps TRBD1 (6 bases). This CDR3 spans 16 amino acids. Trimming took off 3 bases at V and 3 bases at J, with 18 bases between the two ends. Germline V CDR1 and CDR2: SGHAT, FQNNGV. CDR3 sequence (DNA): TGTGCCAGCAGCTTTACCAGAGGGGGTGGCGGCTACGAGCAGTACTTC. Translated, it gives CASSFTRGGGGYEQYF. Supplemented by reference TRBV11-2 and TRBJ2-7, the full variable domain reads EAGVAQSPRYKIIEKRQSVAFWCNPISGHATLYWYQQILGQGPKLLIQFQNNGVVDDSQLPKDRFSAERLKGVDSTLKIQPAKLEDSAVYLCASSFTRGGGGYEQYFGPGTRLTVT.

The chain links TRBV18 to TRBJ2-1; 7 positions match TRBD1. CDR3 length: 16 amino acids. Germline CDR1 reads KGHSH; CDR2 reads LQKENI. V gave up 5 bases and J gave up 6 bases; unmatched junction bases: 13. The CDR3 bases are TGTGCCAGCTCATCACAGGGGAATATTGGGTCCAATGAGCAGTTCTTC. Amino acid sequence: CASSSQGNIGSNEQFF.

This clonotype showed up many times. The chain links TRBV10-2 to TRBJ2-7; D may be TRBD2 (8 bases). Germline lookup yields CDR1 WSHSY and CDR2 SAAADI. V gave up 2 bases and J gave up 5 bases, with 19 bases separating them. The CDR3 has 16 residues. CDR3 residues: CASSEGRGTSADEQYF. CDR3 DNA sequence: TGCGCCAGCAGTGAGGGCAGGGGGACTAGTGCCGACGAGCAGTACTTC.

V gene TRBV18 combines with J gene TRBJ1-5; D is perhaps TRBD1 (5 bases). Germline V gives CDR1 KGHSH, CDR2 LQKENI. V dropped 5 bases and J dropped 5 bases, with 22 bases sitting between them. The CDR3 is 17 residues long. The CDR3, as DNA: TGTGCCAGCTCAGGGACGTGGGGCCCCGGCCGCGATCAGCCCCAGCATTTT. Its translation: CASSGTWGPGRDQPQHF.